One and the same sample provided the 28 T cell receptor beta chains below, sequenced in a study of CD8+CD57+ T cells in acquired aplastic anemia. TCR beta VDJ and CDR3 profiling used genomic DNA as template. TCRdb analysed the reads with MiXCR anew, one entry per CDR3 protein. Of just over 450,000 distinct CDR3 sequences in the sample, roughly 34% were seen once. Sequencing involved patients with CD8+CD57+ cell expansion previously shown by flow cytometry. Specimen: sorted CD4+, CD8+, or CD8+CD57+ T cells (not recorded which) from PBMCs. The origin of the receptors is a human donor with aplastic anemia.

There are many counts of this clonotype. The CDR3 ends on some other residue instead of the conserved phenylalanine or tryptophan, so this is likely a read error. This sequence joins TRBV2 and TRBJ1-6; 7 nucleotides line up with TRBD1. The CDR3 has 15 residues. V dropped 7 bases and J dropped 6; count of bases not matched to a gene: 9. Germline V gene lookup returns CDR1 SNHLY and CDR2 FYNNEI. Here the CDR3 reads CASTQTGQPNSPLHL. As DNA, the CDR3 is TGTGCCAGCACCCAGACGGGACAGCCTAATTCACCCCTCCACCTT.

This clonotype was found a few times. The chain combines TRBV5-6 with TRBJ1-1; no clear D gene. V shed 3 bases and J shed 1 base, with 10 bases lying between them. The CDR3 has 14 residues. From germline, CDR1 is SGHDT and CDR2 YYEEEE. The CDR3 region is CASSSPPENTEAFF. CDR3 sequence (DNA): TGTGCCAGCAGCTCCCCTCCAGAGAACACTGAAGCTTTCTTT.

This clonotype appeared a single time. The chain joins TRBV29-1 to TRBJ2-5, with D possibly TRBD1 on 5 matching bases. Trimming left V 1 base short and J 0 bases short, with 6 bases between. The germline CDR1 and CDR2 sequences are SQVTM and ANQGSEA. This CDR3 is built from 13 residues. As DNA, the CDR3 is TGCAGCGTTGAAGGCAGGGACCAAGAGACCCAGTACTTC. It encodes CSVEGRDQETQYF.

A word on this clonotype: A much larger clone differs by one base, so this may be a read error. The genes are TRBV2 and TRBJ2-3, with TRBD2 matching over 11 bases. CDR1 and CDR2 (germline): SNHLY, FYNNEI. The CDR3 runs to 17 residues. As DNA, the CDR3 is TGTGCCAGCAGTGAGGCTAGCGGGGGGCTTATCACAGAAACGCAGTATTTT. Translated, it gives CASSEASGGLITETQYF.

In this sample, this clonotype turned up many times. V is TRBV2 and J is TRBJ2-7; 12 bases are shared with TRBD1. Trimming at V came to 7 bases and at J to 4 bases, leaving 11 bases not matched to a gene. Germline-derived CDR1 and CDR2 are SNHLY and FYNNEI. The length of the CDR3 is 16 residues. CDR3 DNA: TGTGCCAGCACTTTGGGACAGGGGGCTAAAGCGTACGAGCAGTACTTC. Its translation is CASTLGQGAKAYEQYF. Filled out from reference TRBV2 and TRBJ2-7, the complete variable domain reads EPEVTQTPSHQVTQMGQEVILRCVPISNHLYFYWYRQILGQKVEFLVSFYNNEISEKSEIFDDQFSVERPDGSNFTLKIRSTKLEDSAMYFCASTLGQGAKAYEQYFGPGTRLTVT.

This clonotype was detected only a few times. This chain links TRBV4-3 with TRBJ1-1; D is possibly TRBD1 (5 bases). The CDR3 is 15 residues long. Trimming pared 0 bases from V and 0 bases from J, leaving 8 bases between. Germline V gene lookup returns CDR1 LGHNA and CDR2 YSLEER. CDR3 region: CASSQEAGLNTEAFF. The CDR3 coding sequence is TGCGCCAGCAGCCAAGAAGCAGGGTTGAACACTGAAGCTTTCTTT.

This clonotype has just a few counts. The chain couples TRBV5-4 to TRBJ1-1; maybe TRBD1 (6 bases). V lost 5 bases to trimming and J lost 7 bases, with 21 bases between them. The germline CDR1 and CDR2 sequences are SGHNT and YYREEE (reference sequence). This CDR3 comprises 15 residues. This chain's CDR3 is CASSHPTGERVEAFF. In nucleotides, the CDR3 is TGTGCCAGCAGTCACCCGACAGGAGAAAGGGTTGAAGCTTTCTTT.

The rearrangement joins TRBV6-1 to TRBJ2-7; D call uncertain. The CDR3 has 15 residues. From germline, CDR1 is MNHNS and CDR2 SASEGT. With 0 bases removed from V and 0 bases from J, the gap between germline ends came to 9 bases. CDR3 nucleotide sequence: TGTGCCAGCAGTGAAGCAGGAGTAAGCTCCTACGAGCAGTACTTC. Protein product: CASSEAGVSSYEQYF.

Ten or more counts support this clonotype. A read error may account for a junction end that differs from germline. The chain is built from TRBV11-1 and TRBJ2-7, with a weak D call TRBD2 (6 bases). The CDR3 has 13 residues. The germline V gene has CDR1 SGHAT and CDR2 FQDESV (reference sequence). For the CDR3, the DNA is TGTGCCAGCAGCATAGCACTAGCTTGGGAGCAGTACTTC. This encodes CASSIALAWEQYF.

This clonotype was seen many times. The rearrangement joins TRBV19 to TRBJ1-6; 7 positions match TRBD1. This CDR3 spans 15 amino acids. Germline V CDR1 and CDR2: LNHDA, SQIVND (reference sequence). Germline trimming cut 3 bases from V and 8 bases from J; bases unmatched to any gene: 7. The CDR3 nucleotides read TGTGCCAGTAGTATTCCGGGACAGCCTTATTCACCCCTCCACTTT. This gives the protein CASSIPGQPYSPLHF.

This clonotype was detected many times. CDR3 nucleotide sequence: TGTGCCAGCAGCCAAGACCGGCGGAACACTGAAGCTTTCTTT. Its protein is CASSQDRRNTEAFF. The V call is TRBV14, the J call TRBJ1-1, with no clear D. This CDR3 has 14 amino acids. Trimming shortened V by 0 bases and J by 1 base, and 6 bases separated the two germline ends. Germline V CDR1 and CDR2: SGHDN, FVKESK.

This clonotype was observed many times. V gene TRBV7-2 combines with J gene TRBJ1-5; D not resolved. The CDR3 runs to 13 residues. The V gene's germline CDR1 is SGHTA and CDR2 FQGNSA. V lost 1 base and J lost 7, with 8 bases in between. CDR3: CASSLEIPQPQHF. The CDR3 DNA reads TGTGCCAGCAGCTTAGAGATACCCCAGCCCCAGCATTTT. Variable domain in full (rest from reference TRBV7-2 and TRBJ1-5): GAGVSQSPSNKVTEKGKDVELRCDPISGHTALYWYRQSLGQGLEFLIYFQGNSAPDKSGLPSDRFSAERTGGSVSTLTIQRTQQEDSAVYLCASSLEIPQPQHFGDGTRLSIL.

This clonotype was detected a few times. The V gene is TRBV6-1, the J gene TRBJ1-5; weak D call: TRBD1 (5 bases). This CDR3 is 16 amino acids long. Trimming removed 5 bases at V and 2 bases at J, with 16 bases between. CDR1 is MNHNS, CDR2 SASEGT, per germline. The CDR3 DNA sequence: TGTGCCAGCAGTCCCCATTTTGGAGGGGGCAATCAGCCCCAGCATTTT. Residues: CASSPHFGGGNQPQHF.

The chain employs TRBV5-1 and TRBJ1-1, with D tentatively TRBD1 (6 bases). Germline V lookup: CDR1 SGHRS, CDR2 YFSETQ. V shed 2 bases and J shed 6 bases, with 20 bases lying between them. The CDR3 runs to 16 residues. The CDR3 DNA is TGCGCCAGCAGCTTATCGCCACCGGCAGGGGTCGCTGAAGCTTTCTTT. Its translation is CASSLSPPAGVAEAFF.

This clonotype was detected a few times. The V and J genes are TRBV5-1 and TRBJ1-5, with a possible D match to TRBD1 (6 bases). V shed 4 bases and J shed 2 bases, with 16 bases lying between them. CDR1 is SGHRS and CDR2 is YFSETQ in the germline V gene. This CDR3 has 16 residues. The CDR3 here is CASSDGGGSGNQPQHF. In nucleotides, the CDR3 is TGCGCCAGCAGCGACGGGGGGGGCTCCGGCAATCAGCCCCAGCATTTT. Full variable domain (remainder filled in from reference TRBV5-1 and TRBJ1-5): KAGVTQTPRYLIKTRGQQVTLSCSPISGHRSVSWYQQTPGQGLQFLFEYFSETQRNKGNFPGRFSGRQFSNSRSEMNVSTLELGDSALYLCASSDGGGSGNQPQHFGDGTRLSIL.

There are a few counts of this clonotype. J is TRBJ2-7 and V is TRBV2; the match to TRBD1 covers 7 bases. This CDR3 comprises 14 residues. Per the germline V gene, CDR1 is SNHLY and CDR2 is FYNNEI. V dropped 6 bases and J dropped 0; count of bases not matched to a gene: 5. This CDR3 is CASRGQALSYEQYF. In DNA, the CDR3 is TGTGCCAGCAGAGGACAGGCGCTCTCCTACGAGCAGTACTTC.

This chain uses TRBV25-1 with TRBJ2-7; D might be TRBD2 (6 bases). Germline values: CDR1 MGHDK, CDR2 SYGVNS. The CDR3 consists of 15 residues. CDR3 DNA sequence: TGTGCATGCGGGATTGCACCTCCGTGCTCCTACGAGCAGTACTTC. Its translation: CACGIAPPCSYEQYF.

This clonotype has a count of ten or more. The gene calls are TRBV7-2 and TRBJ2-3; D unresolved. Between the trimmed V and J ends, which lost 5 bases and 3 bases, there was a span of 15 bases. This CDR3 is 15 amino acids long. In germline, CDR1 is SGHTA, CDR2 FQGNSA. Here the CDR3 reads CASSPSRSGTDTQYF. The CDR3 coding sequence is TGTGCCAGCAGCCCCTCCCGGTCGGGTACAGATACGCAGTATTTT.

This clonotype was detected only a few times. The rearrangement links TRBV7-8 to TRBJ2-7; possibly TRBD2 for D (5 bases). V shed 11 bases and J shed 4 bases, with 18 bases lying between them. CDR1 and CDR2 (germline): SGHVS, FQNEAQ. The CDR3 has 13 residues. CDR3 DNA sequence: TGTGCCTGGAGTGTATTGTCGGGATACGAGCAGTACTTC. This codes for CAWSVLSGYEQYF.

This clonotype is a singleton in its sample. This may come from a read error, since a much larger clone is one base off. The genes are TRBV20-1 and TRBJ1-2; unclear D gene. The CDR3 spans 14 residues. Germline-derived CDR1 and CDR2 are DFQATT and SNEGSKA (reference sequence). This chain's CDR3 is CSARETGEGPGCTF. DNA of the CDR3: TGCAGTGCTAGAGAGACGGGTGAAGGGCCTGGCTGCACCTTC.

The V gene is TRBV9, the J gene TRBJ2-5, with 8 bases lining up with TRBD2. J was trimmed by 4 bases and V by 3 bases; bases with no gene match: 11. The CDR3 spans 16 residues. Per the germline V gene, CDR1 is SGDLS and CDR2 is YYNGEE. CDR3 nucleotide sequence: TGTGCCAGCAGCGGTGACACCCCGGGGGGGGGAGAGACCCAGTACTTC. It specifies CASSGDTPGGGETQYF.

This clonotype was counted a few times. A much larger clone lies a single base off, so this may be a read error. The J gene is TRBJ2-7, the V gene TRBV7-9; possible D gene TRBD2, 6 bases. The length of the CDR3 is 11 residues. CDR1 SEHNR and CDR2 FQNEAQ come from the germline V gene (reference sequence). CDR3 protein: CAGSGSHEQYF. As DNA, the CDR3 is TGTGCCGGCAGCGGGTCGCACGAGCAGTACTTC.

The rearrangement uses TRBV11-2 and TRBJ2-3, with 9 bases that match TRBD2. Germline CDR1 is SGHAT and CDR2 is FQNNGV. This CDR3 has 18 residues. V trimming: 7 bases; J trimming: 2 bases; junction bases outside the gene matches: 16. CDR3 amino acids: CASTPQRRLAGFTDTQYF. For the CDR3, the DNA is TGTGCCAGCACCCCTCAACGTCGGCTAGCGGGATTCACAGATACGCAGTATTTT.

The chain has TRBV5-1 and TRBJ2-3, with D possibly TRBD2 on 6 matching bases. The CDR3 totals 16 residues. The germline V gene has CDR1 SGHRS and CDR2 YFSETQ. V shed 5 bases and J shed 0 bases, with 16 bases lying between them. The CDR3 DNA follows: TGCGCCAGCAGTGCGAGGGGAGGAACTAGCACAGATACGCAGTATTTT. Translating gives CASSARGGTSTDTQYF.

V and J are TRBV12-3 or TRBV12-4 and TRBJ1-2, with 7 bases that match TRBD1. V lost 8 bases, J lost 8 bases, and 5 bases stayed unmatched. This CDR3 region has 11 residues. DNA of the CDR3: TGTGCCAGCGGCGACAGGGAAGGCTACACCTTC. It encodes CASGDREGYTF.

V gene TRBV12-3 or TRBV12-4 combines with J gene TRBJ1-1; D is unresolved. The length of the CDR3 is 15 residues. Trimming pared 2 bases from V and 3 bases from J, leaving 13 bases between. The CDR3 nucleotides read TGTGCCAGCAGTTTAAGGCAGACCGGGCACACTGAAGCTTTCTTT. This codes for CASSLRQTGHTEAFF.

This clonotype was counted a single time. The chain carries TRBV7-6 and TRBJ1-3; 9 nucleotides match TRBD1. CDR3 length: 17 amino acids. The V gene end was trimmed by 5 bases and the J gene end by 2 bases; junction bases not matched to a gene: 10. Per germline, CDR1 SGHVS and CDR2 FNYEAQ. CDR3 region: CASSKGQGAFPGNTIYF. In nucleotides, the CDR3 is TGTGCCAGCAGCAAGGGACAGGGAGCATTTCCTGGAAACACCATATATTTT. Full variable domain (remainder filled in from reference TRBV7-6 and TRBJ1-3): GAGVSQSPRYKVTKRGQDVALRCDPISGHVSLYWYRQALGQGPEFLTYFNYEAQQDKSGLPNDRFSAERPEGSISTLTIQRTEQRDSAMYRCASSKGQGAFPGNTIYFGEGSWLTVV.

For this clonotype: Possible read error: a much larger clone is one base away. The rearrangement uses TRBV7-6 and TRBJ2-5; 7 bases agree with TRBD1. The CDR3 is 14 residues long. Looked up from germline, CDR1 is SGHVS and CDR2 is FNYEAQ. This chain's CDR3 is CASGLVRGMETQYF. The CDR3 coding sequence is TGTGCCAGCGGCTTAGTCAGGGGGATGGAGACCCAGTACTTC.